A selection of T cell receptor beta chains follows, all from one sample in a study of OX40 agonist ivuxolimab in advanced cancers. Assay used: immunoSEQ multiplex PCR; TCRdb lists only in-frame clones, some missing. Seen here are under 50,000 clones, around nine tenths observed once, and the top ten hold just under 8%. Sequencing was performed on CD4+ or CD8+ T cells sorted from blood, taken in a trial of the OX40 agonist ivuxolimab. The receptors shown here come from an adult with an advanced solid tumor such as melanoma, head and neck, liver or kidney cancer. Each CDR3 is given with its conserved first and last residue. The D gene is left open where the match is weak. Rows may omit the clone size; those that give it use once, few, many or a size class.

V,J,D,size,CDR3,DNA
TRBV18,TRBJ2-5,NA,NA,CASSAGLRETQYF,TGTGCCAGCTCAGCGGGTCTACGGGAGACCCAGTACTTC
TRBV27,TRBJ2-5,NA,NA,CASSPGVFSGETQYF,TGTGCCAGCTCCCCCGGGGTTTTCAGTGGGGAGACCCAGTACTTC
TRBV7-8,TRBJ1-2,NA,NA,CASSFFQGSGYTF,TGTGCCAGCAGCTTCTTTCAGGGAAGCGGCTACACCTTC
TRBV5-4,TRBJ2-3,TRBD2,once,CASRRTSGRGADTQYF,TGTGCCAGCAGACGGACTAGCGGGAGAGGGGCAGATACGCAGTATTTT
TRBV30,TRBJ1-4,NA,NA,CAWTSIGVTNEKLFF,TGTGCCTGGACCAGCATAGGGGTCACTAATGAAAAACTGTTTTTT
TRBV6-1,TRBJ1-5,NA,NA,CASSVSPGASNQPQHF,TGTGCCAGCAGTGTGTCGCCGGGGGCGAGCAATCAGCCCCAGCATTTT
TRBV7-3,TRBJ1-2,TRBD1,NA,CASSPRGGTGDYGYTF,TGTGCCAGCAGCCCCCGGGGTGGGACAGGGGACTATGGCTACACCTTC
TRBV6-6,TRBJ2-7,NA,NA,CASRDGLVQYF,TGTGCCAGCAGGGACGGTCTCGTGCAGTACTTC
TRBV7-9,TRBJ1-6,NA,NA,CASSSAGSPLHF,TGTGCCAGCAGCTCGGCGGGTTCACCCCTCCACTTT
TRBV18,TRBJ2-7,NA,NA,CASSGGQTSYEQYF,TGTGCCAGCTCCGGTGGACAGACTTCCTACGAGCAGTACTTC
TRBV5-1,TRBJ2-7,TRBD2,NA,CASSPGVTSGRNSYEQYF,TGCGCCAGCAGCCCGGGGGTAACTAGCGGGAGAAACTCCTACGAGCAGTACTTC
TRBV11-2,TRBJ2-3,TRBD2,NA,CASSPSGGTQYF,TGTGCCAGCAGCCCTAGCGGGGGTACGCAGTATTTT
TRBV5-1,TRBJ2-7,NA,NA,CASSESSYEQYF,TGCGCCAGCAGCGAGAGCTCCTACGAGCAGTACTTC
TRBV7-9,TRBJ1-5,NA,NA,CASSSHDGGNQPQHF,TGTGCCAGCAGCTCCCACGACGGCGGCAATCAGCCCCAGCATTTT
TRBV6-5,TRBJ1-2,NA,once,CASMTIEGPLGYTF,TGTGCCAGCATGACGATCGAGGGGCCTCTTGGGTACACCTTC
TRBV6-6,TRBJ1-5,NA,NA,CASTSTGSSNQPQHF,TGTGCCAGCACCTCGACTGGCTCAAGCAATCAGCCCCAGCATTTT
TRBV18,TRBJ1-3,NA,NA,CASSLRQSSGNTIYF,TGTGCCAGCTCACTCAGACAGAGCTCTGGAAACACCATATATTTT
TRBV6-6,TRBJ2-7,TRBD1,NA,CASSYSTGTGSYEQYF,TGTGCCAGCAGTTACTCTACCGGGACAGGTTCCTACGAGCAGTACTTC
TRBV6-1,TRBJ1-5,NA,few,CASRTGAYQPQHF,TGTGCCAGCAGGACGGGGGCCTATCAGCCCCAGCATTTT
TRBV9,TRBJ2-1,NA,NA,CASSVDPEYNEQFF,TGTGCCAGCAGCGTAGATCCAGAGTACAATGAGCAGTTCTTC
TRBV2,TRBJ2-6,TRBD2,NA,CASFLSGTGANVLTF,TGTGCCAGCTTCCTTAGCGGGACTGGGGCCAACGTCCTGACTTTC
TRBV18,TRBJ2-3,NA,NA,CASSPPGTDTQYF,TGTGCCAGCTCACCACCGGGAACAGATACGCAGTATTTT
TRBV7-2,TRBJ2-7,NA,NA,CASSLGGAIYEQYF,TGTGCCAGCAGCTTAGGGGGGGCAATCTACGAGCAGTACTTC
TRBV4-2,TRBJ1-4,NA,NA,CASSQAAKATNEKLFF,TGTGCCAGCAGCCAAGCTGCCAAGGCAACTAATGAAAAACTGTTTTTT
TRBV4-3,TRBJ2-1,TRBD2,NA,CASSLMPFTSGKIEQFF,TGCGCCAGCAGCCTCATGCCCTTTACTAGCGGGAAAATTGAGCAGTTCTTC
TRBV5-1,TRBJ2-4,NA,NA,CASSLVVGSENIQYF,TGCGCCAGCAGCTTGGTTGTGGGTAGCGAAAACATTCAGTACTTC
TRBV7-9,TRBJ1-2,NA,NA,CASSLESDYGYTF,TGTGCCAGCAGCTTAGAGTCGGACTATGGCTACACCTTC
TRBV5-1,TRBJ2-5,TRBD2,NA,CASSLAELADQETQYF,TGCGCCAGCAGCTTGGCCGAACTAGCGGATCAAGAGACCCAGTACTTC
TRBV5-5,TRBJ1-2,NA,NA,CASSRQGTTYGYTF,TGTGCCAGCAGTCGTCAGGGGACAACCTATGGCTACACCTTC
TRBV19,TRBJ1-3,TRBD1,NA,CASSIQGVSSGNTIYF,TGTGCCAGTAGTATACAGGGGGTTAGCTCTGGAAACACCATATATTTT
TRBV6-6,TRBJ2-1,TRBD2,NA,CASSFLAGGGGEQFF,TGTGCCAGCAGTTTTTTAGCGGGAGGTGGGGGTGAGCAGTTCTTC
TRBV6-5,TRBJ1-5,NA,NA,CASSYVGVQPQHF,TGTGCCAGCAGTTACGTGGGGGTCCAGCCCCAGCATTTT
TRBV5-1,TRBJ2-5,TRBD2,once,CASSPGTGGSETQYF,TGCGCCAGCAGCCCCGGGACCGGGGGGAGTGAGACCCAGTACTTC
TRBV2,TRBJ2-1,TRBD2,NA,CASFDLGASGGSYNEQFF,TGTGCCAGCTTCGACCTTGGGGCTAGCGGGGGCTCCTACAATGAGCAGTTCTTC
TRBV27,TRBJ2-1,TRBD2,NA,CASSLKPSGILEQFF,TGTGCCAGCAGTTTAAAGCCTAGCGGGATACTTGAGCAGTTCTTC
TRBV7-9,TRBJ1-4,NA,NA,CASSLGGQLGEKLFF,TGTGCCAGCAGCTTAGGCGGGCAGTTAGGGGAAAAACTGTTTTTT
TRBV5-4,TRBJ1-1,TRBD1,NA,CASSRGHPRGTEAFF,TGTGCCAGCAGCCGGGGTCACCCCAGGGGGACTGAAGCTTTCTTT
TRBV11-3,TRBJ2-2,NA,NA,CASTGENTGELFF,TGTGCCAGCACCGGGGAGAACACCGGGGAGCTGTTTTTT
TRBV7-2,TRBJ1-1,NA,NA,CASSSMSQKNTEAFF,TGTGCCAGCAGCTCAATGTCTCAGAAGAACACTGAAGCTTTCTTT
TRBV6-5,TRBJ2-7,TRBD2,NA,CASSRLAGAYEQYF,TGTGCCAGCAGCCGGCTAGCGGGAGCTTATGAGCAGTACTTC
TRBV7-9,TRBJ2-3,NA,NA,CASSSTGTDTQYF,TGTGCCAGCAGCTCAACAGGCACAGATACGCAGTATTTT
TRBV27,TRBJ1-3,NA,once,CASSLSGSFSGNTIYF,TGTGCCAGCAGTTTATCTGGCTCCTTCTCTGGAAACACCATATATTTT
TRBV12-5,TRBJ2-3,NA,NA,CAILAPSPQDTQYF,TGTGCTATTCTAGCACCGTCCCCACAAGATACGCAGTATTTT
TRBV6-5,TRBJ1-2,NA,once,CASSYSTGNFDYGYTF,TGTGCCAGCAGTTACTCGACTGGGAATTTCGACTATGGCTACACCTTC